This T cell receptor beta chain was identified during a study of early T cells in non-severe SARS-CoV-2 infection. Turning to the study itself: Sequencing used unsorted whole-blood bulk RNA, so chains lack pairing.

Trimming cost V 5 bases and J 4 bases, with 18 bases left between them. The CDR3 has 15 amino acids. In germline, CDR1 is SGHTA, CDR2 FQGNSA. One entry per CDR3 protein results from TCRdb running MiXCR on the 5' RACE reads. The sample includes around 62,000 distinct CDR3 sequences, over 4% seen only once; the top ten take 4% to 5%. This clonotype appeared many times. Input material: whole blood. The gene calls are TRBV7-2 and TRBJ2-7; D is perhaps TRBD1 (5 bases). This TCR came from an adult who was a healthcare worker with PCR-confirmed SARS-CoV-2 infection or an uninfected control (not recorded which). The CDR3 DNA sequence: TGTGCCAGCAGCCCACCGGACAAGTTGGGGTACGAGCAGTACTTC. As protein: CASSPPDKLGYEQYF.